This T cell receptor beta chain appears in the sequencing data of a study of shared clonotypes between healthy human individuals. Trimming took 6 bases from V and 5 from J, leaving 16 bases between them. The CDR3 sequence is 14 residues long. The germline V gene has CDR1 MDHEN and CDR2 SYDVKM. The data were produced by immunoSEQ multiplex PCR, yet TCRdb's version contains in-frame clones alone and is incomplete. The sample has around 1.9 million clones, 85% to 95% seen once. The naive CD8 fraction comprised CD45RO-negative cells positively selected for CCR7 and excluded terminally differentiated effector memory CD45RA+ cells.

The sequence came from a man between 18 and 29 years old in good health. Some clones in this sample may be carry-over from other donors' samples. The chain couples TRBV28 to TRBJ2-5; D tentatively fits TRBD1 or TRBD2 (5 bases each). The sample was naive CD8+ T cells from PBMCs. The CDR3, as DNA: TGTGCCAGCAGGCAGGGTGTCGGGACGGAGACCCAGTACTTC. Residues: CASRQGVGTETQYF.